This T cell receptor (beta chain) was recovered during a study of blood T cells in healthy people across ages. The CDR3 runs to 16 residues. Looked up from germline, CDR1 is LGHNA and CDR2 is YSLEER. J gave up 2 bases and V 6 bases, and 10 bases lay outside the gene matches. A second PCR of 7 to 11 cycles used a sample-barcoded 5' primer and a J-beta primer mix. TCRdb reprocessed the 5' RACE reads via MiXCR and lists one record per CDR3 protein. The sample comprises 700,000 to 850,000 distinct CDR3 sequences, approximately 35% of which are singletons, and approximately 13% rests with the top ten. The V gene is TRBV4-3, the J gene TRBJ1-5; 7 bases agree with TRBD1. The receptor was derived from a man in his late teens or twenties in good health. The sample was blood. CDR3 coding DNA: TGCGCCAGCAGTCCAGAACAGGGGATGGGCAATCAGCCCCAGCATTTT. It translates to CASSPEQGMGNQPQHF.